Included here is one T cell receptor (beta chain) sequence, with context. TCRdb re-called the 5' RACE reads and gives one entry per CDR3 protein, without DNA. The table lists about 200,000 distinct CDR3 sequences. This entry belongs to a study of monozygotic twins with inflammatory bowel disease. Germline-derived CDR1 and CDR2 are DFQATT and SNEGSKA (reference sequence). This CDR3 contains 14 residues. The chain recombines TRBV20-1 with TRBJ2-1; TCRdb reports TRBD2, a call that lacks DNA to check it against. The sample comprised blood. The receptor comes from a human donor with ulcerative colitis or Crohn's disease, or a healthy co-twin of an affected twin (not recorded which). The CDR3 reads CSASTGLAKYEQFF.